The entry below describes one T cell receptor (beta chain). The target of this receptor is not known. Base-call qualities are not available, and no considerably larger clone is one nucleotide away. These data come from a study of cytomegalovirus exposure and HLA in healthy donors (TCRdb year 2017). Regarding the study in general: An earlier analysis of some 620 of the donors reported around 280 Gb of sequence data and some 110 million unique TCR beta sequences obtained from about 170 million T cells. Approximately 300 gigabases of sequencing data and about 92 million unique TCR sequences made up an early release that covered approximately 700 HLA-typed donors. Among the roughly 400 genotyped donors, approximately 81% belonged to the genetic ancestry cluster associated with self-reported Caucasian donors. The aim of the study was to test whether cataloging public T cell receptors could identify signatures of past pathogen exposure. The study profiled the T cell repertoires of hundreds of subjects by immunosequencing and related them to cytomegalovirus serostatus. A separate validation cohort of some 130 different subjects was used in addition to the approximately 610-subject first cohort. High-throughput TCR immunosequencing, statistical association of individual TCRs with disease status, and machine learning were combined to predict cytomegalovirus infection status. A later analysis re-analyzed previously published TCR beta repertoires from roughly 630 donors and added high-resolution HLA genotyping to study TCR occurrence patterns. The later analysis used no new phenotypic data to find candidate immune exposures, relying instead on TCR beta sequences and their occurrence across donors. To decide whether each TCR beta V gene segment behaved as functional or pseudogenic, an earlier analysis of fewer than 750 of the donors relied on high-throughput TCR beta sequencing. Donor age, sex, ethnicity and CMV serostatus were compiled alongside the repertoire data. Genome-wide SNP genotypes for about 65% of the roughly 700 donors were used in a later genetic analysis, which treated that subset as a discovery cohort. All discovery cohort repertoires had been generated using a single sequencing platform. Both class I and class II loci were covered by HLA typing, at four-digit resolution. Typing coverage varied by locus: roughly 620-640 donors for A, B, C, DRB1 and DQB1; roughly 520 for DQA1; about 590 for DPA1; around 490 for DPB1. About five DR-DQ haplotypes were treated as single units for association and clustering because of strong linkage in the cohort. Among about 360 genotyped donors of the cohort, an average of approximately 240,000 unique TCR beta nucleotide sequences were sequenced per donor, approximately 20% of them non-productive.

The cohort consisted of some 730 healthy bone marrow donors. Cohort members were all nominally healthy when sampled, although unrecorded immune exposures were likely present. The donor tested CMV seronegative and was one of the 352 seronegative cohort members. A peripheral blood sample was provided by each donor, and peripheral blood mononuclear cells were used for TCR beta sequencing. Genomic DNA was extracted from the blood cell samples with the Qiagen DNeasy Blood Extraction Kit. The library was made by the immunoSEQ multiplex PCR assay. For the multiplex PCR, a mixture combining 60 forward primers for TCR Vbeta segments and 13 reverse primers for TCR Jbeta segments was used. The CDR3 region of rearranged TCR beta genes was amplified from genomic DNA with a multiplex PCR assay. The amplified TCR beta libraries were sequenced on the Illumina HiSeq System as 87-base-pair reads. On the study's bioinformatics: A later analysis counted approximately 76 million unique TCR beta chains across the 670 or so repertoires, and around 12 million of these chains were shared by at least two donors. A nearest-neighbor algorithm error-corrected the raw reads and collapsed the reads into unique sequences, merging closely related sequences to remove PCR and sequencing errors. To assign V, D and J gene segments, CDR3 sequences were aligned to IMGT reference sequences. For a sequence to be retained, a match of at least six nucleotides to both a V gene segment and a J gene segment was required. A rearrangement counted as productive if the CDR3 had no stop codons and remained in frame with V and J, and every other rearrangement counted as non-productive. CDR3 was defined by IMGT convention, running from the second conserved V-encoded cysteine to the conserved J-encoded phenylalanine. The earlier analysis of 450 to 750 of the donors excluded any sequence lacking an unambiguous match to a single V gene segment. In an earlier analysis of approximately 560 of the donors, a V segment was called functional when productive rearrangements were above 56.7%, and segregating when the standard deviation between donors exceeded 5%. A statistical classification framework was built for diagnosing cytomegalovirus status from the catalog of TCR beta chain sequences. A later analysis assigned V and J genes by comparing TCR nucleotide sequences with IMGT/GENE-DB human TR gene sequences. A later analysis assigned CDR3 sequences and most-parsimonious VDJ recombination scenarios with the TCRdist pipeline. In a later analysis, each TCR beta chain was defined by its CDR3 amino acid sequence together with its V-gene family, and reads without a unique V-gene family were excluded. To address suspected cross-contamination and a sequencing artifact, a later analysis removed 450 to 700 highly shared, low-generation-probability nucleotide sequences. In a later analysis, a clonal expansion index was calculated for each public chain from normalized within-repertoire ranks of inferred template counts. A later analysis computed generation probabilities with a VDJ recombination model fitted to out-of-frame rearrangements, and checked the results against IGoR. A later analysis scored TCR-TCR, TCR-HLA and TCR-CMV co-occurrence with hypergeometric tests, applying a repertoire-size bias correction to TCR pairs. A later analysis estimated false discovery rates by permuting HLA or CMV assignments 20 times. In a later analysis, co-occurring TCRs were grouped with DBSCAN, and TCRdist sequence similarity was added when clustering was performed within HLA-allele-positive subsets. Co-occurrence clustering excluded repertoires with fewer than 30,000 or more than 120,000 public chains, plus five with anomalous nucleotide sharing. Held by TCRdb, this immuneACCESS table contains in-frame sequences only and omits some clones. Under half of the omission traces to an unresolved V gene where checked; the cause of the rest is unknown. V and J calls plus clone size are reproduced from that table; the DNA served to infer D and trimming. The sample table records around 99,000 clones; approximately 70% of these occur just once. The ten largest account for 8.4% of the sample.

The full study reports these points: Compared with the approximately 720-donor mean, donors in an Asian-associated ancestry cluster had fewer N-insertions in productive TCRs, according to a later genetic analysis. HLA typing was unavailable for some donors at each locus, so association tests used only the typed subset. This cohort had only TCR beta chains sequenced, and the lack of alpha or paired-chain data limited which features could be detected. Immune exposure information for the cohort was limited to CMV serostatus. Three of the identified cytomegalovirus-associated TCR beta chains were confirmed in vitro to be specific for cytomegalovirus antigens. In both the original and validation cohorts, the classifier was reported to diagnose cytomegalovirus status with high specificity and sensitivity. In a later analysis, most CMV-associated TCR beta chains were found to appear HLA-restricted, with HLA associations seemingly driven largely by CMV exposure. In an earlier analysis of more than 450 of the donors, most TCR beta V segments were observed in productive rearrangements about 90% or about 30% of the time, broadly matching IMGT annotations. According to a later analysis, TCR association rates differed among HLA loci, with DRB1 alleles showing the most associated TCRs and HLA-C alleles showing the fewest. Because counts were too low, about 18 rarely observed V segments, including chromosome 9 orphons, were excluded from the earlier analysis of around 590 of the donors. While some public TCRs were present in many individuals, most TCR sequences turned up only very rarely across donors. A later analysis associated 15,000 to 20,000 TCR beta sequences with specific HLA alleles at a false discovery rate of 0.05. Linkage disequilibrium might explain the correlated functional status among segregating V segments, but an unknown experimental factor could not be excluded. A group of highly shared sequence variants was considered likely to be a technical artifact of the sequencing pipeline. A further reported finding was that TCR beta sequences accurately predicted the HLA-A and HLA-B alleles for most subjects in the first cohort. The study listed 150 to 200 TCR beta chains as associated with cytomegalovirus. Assigning TCR associations to individual alleles was difficult when HLA alleles, especially DR and DQ, strongly co-occurred. The authors suggested that the approach could potentially be extended to other disease states and immunological phenotypes. In a later analysis, HLA-associated TCR beta chains were found to be more clonally expanded and to have lower generation probabilities than equally common non-associated chains. In a later analysis, several top co-occurrence clusters were reported to appear linked to parvovirus B19, influenza, CMV and Epstein-Barr virus. V-gene and J-gene trimming of TCR beta chains was associated with a missense DCLRE1C variant in a later genetic analysis, and the association was replicated in an independent cohort. Sequencing depth was assumed to be roughly uniform across donors in the presence/absence analyses, though that assumption may not hold.

Sequences were obtained from PBMCs. The source is a man aged 35 to 55 in good health and CMV-seronegative.

In nucleotides, the sequence is TGCGCCAGCAGCCAAGCTATACAGGGGGGTCCCCTCTCCTACGAGCAGTACTTC. Its protein is CASSQAIQGGPLSYEQYF. Recombination linked TRBV4-3 to TRBJ2-7, and 8 bases in between align with TRBD1. Based on the germline V gene, the CDR1 and CDR2 sequences are LGHNA and YSLEER. The CDR3, cysteine through phenylalanine, is 18 amino acids long. Of all the DNA, just the CDR3 is kept, 54 bases in frame from base 1. From V the trimming removes 1 base and from J it removes 0 bases, while the gene matches leave 11 bases of the junction unaccounted for.